The 3 T cell receptor beta chains below come from one sample, sequenced in a study of T cell responses to AZD1222 COVID-19 vaccine. The table came from immunoSEQ multiplex PCR; TCRdb's copy has only in-frame clones and leaves some out. The sample includes some 130,000 clones, 92% seen only once; the top ten take roughly 3.3%. Sample: peripheral blood, taken 28 days after the second AZD1222 dose. These receptors originate from an adult who received the AZD1222 COVID-19 vaccine.

V is TRBV2 and J is TRBJ1-2; D unresolved. CDR1 and CDR2 (germline): SNHLY, FYNNEI. Between the trimmed V and J ends, which lost 2 bases and 4 bases, there was a span of 17 bases. The length of the CDR3 is 16 residues. This chain's CDR3 is CASSESGHLTPYGYTF. Written as DNA, the CDR3 is TGTGCCAGCAGTGAATCTGGTCATCTTACGCCCTATGGCTACACCTTC.

The chain carries TRBV27 and TRBJ1-2; D remains unclear. Trimming left V 5 bases short and J 5 bases short, with 15 bases between. The CDR3 contains 14 residues. Germline lookup yields CDR1 MNHEY and CDR2 SMNVEV (reference sequence). This chain's CDR3 is CASSPTATPYGYTF. For the CDR3, the DNA is TGTGCCAGCAGTCCAACTGCAACGCCTTATGGCTACACCTTC.

The chain uses TRBV6-5 and TRBJ1-1; D unresolved. From germline, CDR1 is MNHEY and CDR2 SVGAGI. V was clipped by 6 bases and J by 1 base, with 12 bases between them. This CDR3 has 14 amino acids. The CDR3 loop is CASSPDGGNTEAFF. The CDR3 bases are TGTGCCAGCAGCCCGGACGGAGGGAACACTGAAGCTTTCTTT.